This TCR beta chain was documented in a study of cytomegalovirus exposure and HLA in healthy donors. Whole-study results and caveats: Roughly uniform sequencing depth across donors was assumed, possibly incorrectly.

There are a few counts of this clone. Antigen unknown. The CDR3 contains 14 residues. Germline V CDR1 and CDR2: MNHEY, SMNVEV (reference sequence). Trimming at V came to 5 bases and at J to 2 bases, leaving 3 bases not matched to a gene. The PCR was carried out with 60 Vbeta primers and 13 Jbeta primers. TCRdb's copy holds only in-frame clones and misses some; the assay was immunoSEQ multiplex PCR. The data contain under 200,000 clones, roughly 76% of them singletons. The specimen was PBMCs. The receptor was isolated from a woman aged 45-65 years in good health and CMV-seronegative. The genes are TRBV27 and TRBJ2-5, with 9 bases aligning to TRBD2. The CDR3 sequence is CASSSLAGQETQYF. The DNA for the CDR3 is TGTGCCAGCAGTAGTCTAGCGGGGCAAGAGACCCAGTACTTC.